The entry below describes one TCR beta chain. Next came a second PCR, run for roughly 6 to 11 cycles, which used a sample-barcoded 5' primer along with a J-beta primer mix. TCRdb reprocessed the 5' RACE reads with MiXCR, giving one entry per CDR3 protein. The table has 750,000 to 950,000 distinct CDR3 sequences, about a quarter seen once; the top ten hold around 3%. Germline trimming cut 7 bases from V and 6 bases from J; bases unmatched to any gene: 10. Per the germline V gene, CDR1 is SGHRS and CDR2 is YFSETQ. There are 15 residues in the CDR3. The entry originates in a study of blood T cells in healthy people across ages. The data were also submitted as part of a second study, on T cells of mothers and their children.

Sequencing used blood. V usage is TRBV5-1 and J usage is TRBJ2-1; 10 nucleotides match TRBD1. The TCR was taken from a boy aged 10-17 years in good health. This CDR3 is CASSSQGTGANEQFF. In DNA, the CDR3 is TGCGCCAGCTCCTCCCAGGGGACAGGGGCCAATGAGCAGTTCTTC.